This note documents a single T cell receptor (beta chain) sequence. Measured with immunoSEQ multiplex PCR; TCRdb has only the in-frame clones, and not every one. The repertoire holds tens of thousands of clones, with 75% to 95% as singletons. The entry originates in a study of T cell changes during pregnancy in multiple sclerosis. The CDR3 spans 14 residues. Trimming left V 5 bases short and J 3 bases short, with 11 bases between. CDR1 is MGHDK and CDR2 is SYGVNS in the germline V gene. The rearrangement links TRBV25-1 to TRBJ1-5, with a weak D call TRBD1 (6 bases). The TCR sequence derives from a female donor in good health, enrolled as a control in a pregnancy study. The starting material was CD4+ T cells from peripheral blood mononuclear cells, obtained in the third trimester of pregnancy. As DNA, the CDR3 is TGTGCCAGCAGTCAAGGACAGACCAATCAGCCCCAGCATTTT. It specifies CASSQGQTNQPQHF. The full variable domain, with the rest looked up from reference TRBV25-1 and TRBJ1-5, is EADIYQTPRYLVIGTGKKITLECSQTMGHDKMYWYQQDPGMELHLIHYSYGVNSTEKGDLSSESTVSRIRTEHFPLTLESARPSHTSQYLCASSQGQTNQPQHFGDGTRLSIL.